This T cell receptor beta chain was recorded in a study of a mutant IDH1 vaccine in newly diagnosed glioma (dated by TCRdb to about 2021). In terms of the full investigation: Of the approximately 33 patients who were treated, approximately 62% were male and approximately 38% were female, and the mean age was roughly 40 years. Longitudinal TCRB deep sequencing was done for 25 treated patients, wherever samples were available for exploratory analyses. Before enrollment, most patients had been given radiochemotherapy with temozolomide as standard therapy, while the rest had received either radiotherapy alone or temozolomide alone. Peripheral blood samples were drawn at six visits, namely V03 (baseline), V05, V07, V10, V12 and V13.

On this clone itself: Its antigen remains undetermined. The input lacks base qualities; no much larger clone sits a single base away.

The sample's time point, from its label and the paper: baseline, week 1 (first vaccination visit). Sample treatment or condition, as interpreted from the label and publication: pre-vaccination baseline after standard-of-care therapy. Donors had newly diagnosed WHO grade 3 or 4 IDH1-mutant astrocytomas with loss of nuclear ATRX. The samples were drawn from NOA16, a multicentre, single-arm, open-label phase I trial in Germany that tested a mutant IDH1 peptide vaccine in humans for the first time. For immunogenicity testing, the blood drawn at visit V03 was used as the baseline sample. Genomic DNA for TCRB sequencing was extracted from EDTA blood using the DNeasy Blood and Tissue Kit. CDR1 and CDR2, per the germline V gene (reference sequence), are LNHDA and SQIVND. The CDR3, cysteine through phenylalanine, is 13 amino acids long. Solely the CDR3 DNA is kept, with 39 bases framed from the first base. Germline trimming amounts to 5 bases on V and 7 bases on J, with 4 as the count of junction bases outside the gene matches.

Beyond this particular receptor, the publication reports: The authors noted that analyses of patient blood samples could not be reproduced because of sample limitations. Selection of PBMC samples for TCRB deep sequencing was based on availability. Vaccine-induced immune responses across multiple MHC alleles were detected in over 80% of patients. Pseudoprogression seemed to be unrelated to changes in the top peripheral T cell clonotypes found by TCRB sequencing.

Preparation of the library involved the immunoSEQ multiplex PCR assay. Rearranged TCR beta chain sequences were amplified using the hsTCRB Kit according to the manufacturer's protocol. Sequencing of TCRB libraries was carried out on an Illumina MiSeq. As for how the authors treated the data: The kit vendor's proprietary platform handled demultiplexing, trimming and gene mapping. TCRdb limited this immuneACCESS table to in-frame rearrangements with V and J called. A share of clones is missing; checked studies link under half to unresolved V genes, and the rest is unexplained. V and J calls and clone size are given by that table; D and trimming were obtained from the DNA. Present in this sample are 45,000 to 65,000 clones, roughly 80% of which were seen just once. In total, the top ten clones hold around 18% of the sample.

The sequence was collected from a man aged 18-30 years with glioma. The sequencing here drew on PBMCs, taken from a glioma patient treated with radiotherapy, temozolomide or both. Recombination connected TRBV19 to TRBJ1-5, with 8 bases in between that match TRBD1. The DNA is as follows: TGTGCCAGTAGTCGGACAGGGATACAGCCCCAGCATTTT. Its product reads: CASSRTGIQPQHF.